Listed here are 2 T cell receptor beta chains from one sample, sequenced in a study of Ad26.COV2.S vaccination and SARS-CoV-2 variants (dated by TCRdb to about 2021). The sample's time point label is to be understood as: individuals recovered from natural SARS-CoV-2 infection. The library was prepared using the immunoSEQ multiplex PCR assay. TCRdb obtained this table from immuneACCESS and retained in-frame rearrangements with V and J assigned. These tables miss some clones; where compared with another copy, unresolved V genes account for less than half of the shortfall, and the remainder is unexplained. A total of some 180,000 clones appear in this sample, around 90% of them only once. The ten largest make up about 5.5% of the sample. The material sequenced was peripheral blood, taken after recovery from COVID-19. Receptors were obtained from a human donor who had recovered from COVID-19.

This clone was counted once. The rearrangement links TRBV7-2 to TRBJ2-5; no firm D call. The length of the CDR3 is 14 residues. Germline CDR1 and CDR2: SGHTA and FQGNSA. V was shortened by 1 base and J by 5 bases, with 11 bases between the two germline ends. The CDR3 bases are TGTGCCAGCAGCTTAGGTTATTCGGGCGAGACCCAGTACTTC. Amino acids: CASSLGYSGETQYF.

The V and J genes are TRBV29-1 and TRBJ1-2; D uncertain. This CDR3 spans 11 amino acids. Per the germline V gene, CDR1 is SQVTM and CDR2 is ANQGSEA. Deletions cut 5 bases from V and 5 bases from J, with 9 bases between. The CDR3 here is CSVKEEYGYTF. Here the CDR3 DNA reads TGCAGCGTTAAGGAAGAATATGGCTACACCTTC.